What follows describes a single T cell receptor beta chain. The sample is drawn from a study of T cell responses to AZD1222 COVID-19 vaccine. CDR3 size: 13 residues. Germline V gene sequence: CDR1 SGHAT, CDR2 FQNNGV. Unmatched junction bases numbered 3, after V lost 3 bases and J lost 6 bases. Generated by immunoSEQ multiplex PCR, the TCRdb table keeps only in-frame clones and is missing some. The profile shows 20,000 to 25,000 clones, about nine tenths of them singletons. The chain employs TRBV11-2 and TRBJ2-3; TRBD2 matches at 7 bases. The sequence came from an adult who received the AZD1222 COVID-19 vaccine. Here the sequenced sample was peripheral blood, taken 28 days after the second AZD1222 dose. The CDR3 nucleotides are TGTGCCAGCAGCTTCTGGGGGGGTGATACGCAGTATTTT. It codes for CASSFWGGDTQYF.